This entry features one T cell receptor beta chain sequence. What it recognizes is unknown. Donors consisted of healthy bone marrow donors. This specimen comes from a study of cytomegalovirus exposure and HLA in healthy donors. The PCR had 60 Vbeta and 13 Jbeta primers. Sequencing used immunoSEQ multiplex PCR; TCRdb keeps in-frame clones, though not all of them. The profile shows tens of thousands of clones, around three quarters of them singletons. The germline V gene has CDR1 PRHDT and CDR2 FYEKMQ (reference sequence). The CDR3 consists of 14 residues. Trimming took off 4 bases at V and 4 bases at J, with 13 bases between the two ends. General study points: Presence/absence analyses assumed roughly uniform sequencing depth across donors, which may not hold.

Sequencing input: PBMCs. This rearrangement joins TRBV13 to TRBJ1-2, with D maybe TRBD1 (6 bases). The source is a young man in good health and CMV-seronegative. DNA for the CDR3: TGTGCCAGCAGCTCGTACGGACAGATCTATGGCTACACCTTC. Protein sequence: CASSSYGQIYGYTF.